The 29 T cell receptor beta chains presented below share a single source sample, sequenced in a study of CD8+ T cells in alopecia areata. Noted treatment: oral pan-JAK inhibitor, 5-10 mg twice daily. Following RNA extraction, reverse transcription yielded cDNA that acted as the sequencing template. Sequenced by immunoSEQ multiplex PCR; TCRdb stores in-frame clones only, minus some. The profile shows about 120,000 clones, 53% of them singletons. The specimen was CD4+ T cells sorted from blood, collected at week 4, from a patient treated with tofacitinib. Receptor source: a human donor with alopecia areata.

The chain joins TRBV7-3 to TRBJ1-2; D remains unclear. V lost 1 base to trimming and J lost 6 bases, with 9 bases between them. Germline V lookup: CDR1 SGHTA, CDR2 FQGTGA. The CDR3 runs to 13 residues. The CDR3 nucleotides are TGTGCCAGCAGCTTAAGCGGGCAGGATGGCTACACCTTC. Protein sequence: CASSLSGQDGYTF. The full variable domain, completed using reference TRBV7-3 and TRBJ1-2, is GAGVSQTPSNKVTEKGKYVELRCDPISGHTALYWYRQSLGQGPEFLIYFQGTGAADDSGLPNDRFFAVRPEGSVSTLKIQRTERGDSAVYLCASSLSGQDGYTFGSGTRLTVV.

The V call is TRBV30, the J call TRBJ2-2, with D tentatively TRBD1 or TRBD2 (6 bases each). V lost 0 bases, J lost 7 bases, and 18 bases lay in between. Germline V gives CDR1 GTSNPN, CDR2 SVGIG (reference sequence). This CDR3 region has 16 residues. CDR3 residues: CAWSVTGARFHGELFF. CDR3 DNA sequence: TGTGCCTGGAGTGTAACGGGGGCAAGGTTTCACGGGGAGCTGTTTTTT.

This clone showed up just once. The chain has TRBV5-1 and TRBJ2-3; a weak D match, TRBD2 (5 bases). Germline V CDR1 and CDR2: SGHRS, YFSETQ. The V gene lost 0 bases and the J gene lost 4 bases, with 9 bases spanning the gap. There are 14 residues in the CDR3. CDR3 bases: TGCGCCAGCAGCTTGGTGGCTAGCCCAGATACGCAGTATTTT. It translates to CASSLVASPDTQYF.

This clone was detected only a few times. The genes are TRBV18 and TRBJ2-2; 8 bases line up with TRBD1. CDR3 length equals 14 residues. Trimming cost V 3 bases and J 7 bases; bases outside gene matches: 4. CDR1 and CDR2 from the germline V gene are KGHSH and LQKENI. The CDR3 is CASSPWTGHGELFF. For the CDR3, the DNA is TGTGCCAGCTCACCTTGGACAGGGCACGGGGAGCTGTTTTTT.

This sequence joins TRBV7-2 and TRBJ2-6; D not certain. The CDR3 is made up of 17 amino acids. CDR1 SGHTA and CDR2 FQGNSA come from the germline V gene. Trimming shortened V by 2 bases and J by 0 bases, and 11 bases separated the two germline ends. CDR3 protein: CASSLWADRSGANVLTF. The CDR3 nucleotides read TGTGCCAGCAGCTTATGGGCAGACCGCTCTGGGGCCAACGTCCTGACTTTC.

This clone showed up just a few times. The chain couples TRBV30 to TRBJ1-1; D gene ambiguous. The V gene lost 3 bases and the J gene lost 1 base, with 9 bases spanning the gap. Germline loops: CDR1 GTSNPN, CDR2 SVGIG (reference sequence). This CDR3 contains 13 residues. This CDR3 reads CAWSPRGNTEAFF. As DNA, the CDR3 is TGTGCCTGGAGCCCCCGGGGGAACACTGAAGCTTTCTTT.

The chain combines TRBV27 with TRBJ1-1, with TRBD1 identical over 7 bases. Germline CDR1 MNHEY, CDR2 SMNVEV (reference sequence). CDR3 length: 15 amino acids. Germline trimming cut 2 bases from V and 5 bases from J; bases unmatched to any gene: 8. Here the CDR3 DNA reads TGTGCCAGCAGTTTAAAAAGGGGGCTGAGAACTGAAGCTTTCTTT. Protein product: CASSLKRGLRTEAFF.

V gene TRBV4-2 combines with J gene TRBJ2-7; D gene ambiguous. Deletions cut 5 bases from V and 2 bases from J, with 10 bases between. Germline CDR1 is LGHNA and CDR2 is YNFKEQ. This CDR3 spans 13 amino acids. CDR3: CASSGQQAYEQYF. CDR3 coding DNA: TGTGCCAGCAGCGGGCAACAAGCCTACGAGCAGTACTTC.

V and J are TRBV5-4 and TRBJ2-1; a possible D gene is TRBD1 (5 bases). V gave up 0 bases and J gave up 0 bases, with 7 bases separating them. The CDR3 consists of 15 residues. Germline V gene data show CDR1 as SGHNT and CDR2 as YYREEE (reference sequence). The DNA of the CDR3 is TGTGCCAGCAGCTTGGTGACAGTCTCCTACAATGAGCAGTTCTTC. It translates to CASSLVTVSYNEQFF.

V gene TRBV18 combines with J gene TRBJ1-1; no firm D call. The CDR3 sequence is 15 residues long. V lost 1 base and J lost 1, with 10 bases in between. Germline lookup yields CDR1 KGHSH and CDR2 LQKENI. In DNA form, the CDR3 reads TGTGCCAGCTCACCACTCCGAGGGTCGAACACTGAAGCTTTCTTT. Protein sequence: CASSPLRGSNTEAFF.

The chain joins TRBV29-1 to TRBJ2-2; 11 bases match TRBD1. J gave up 5 bases and V 4 bases, and 6 bases lay outside the gene matches. CDR3 length: 15 residues. Germline CDR1 is SQVTM and CDR2 is ANQGSEA. The CDR3 nucleotides are TGCAGCGTTGTGGACGGGACAGGGGGAACCGGGGAGCTGTTTTTT. Residues: CSVVDGTGGTGELFF.

This clone has a single count. V and J are TRBV29-1 and TRBJ2-6, with 8 bases matching TRBD1. V trimming: 6 bases; J trimming: 2 bases; junction bases outside the gene matches: 12. The CDR3 has 17 residues. CDR1 and CDR2 (germline): SQVTM, ANQGSEA. The CDR3 DNA follows: TGCAGCGTCCCCCAGGACAGGGAAGGGACTGGGGCCAACGTCCTGACTTTC. It encodes CSVPQDREGTGANVLTF.

V gene TRBV29-1 combines with J gene TRBJ1-2; D gene unclear. Per the germline V gene, CDR1 is SQVTM and CDR2 is ANQGSEA. The CDR3 has 12 residues. V dropped 4 bases and J dropped 7 bases, with 13 bases sitting between them. The CDR3 DNA reads as TGCAGCGTTGTTCTTGGGCAAAGTGGCTACACCTTC. It specifies CSVVLGQSGYTF. Full variable domain (missing parts from reference TRBV29-1 and TRBJ1-2): SAVISQKPSRDICQRGTSLTIQCQVDSQVTMMFWYRQQPGQSLTLIATANQGSEATYESGFVIDKFPISRPNLTFSTLTVSNMSPEDSSIYLCSVVLGQSGYTFGSGTRLTVV.

The rearrangement uses TRBV5-1 and TRBJ2-5; the D gene is possibly TRBD2 (6 bases). Germline V gene data show CDR1 as SGHRS and CDR2 as YFSETQ. V lost 4 bases and J 4 bases, leaving 17 bases between the germline ends. This CDR3 is 15 amino acids long. The CDR3 is CASSTTRIGGETQYF. The CDR3 DNA is TGCGCCAGCAGCACGACTAGAATTGGGGGAGAGACCCAGTACTTC.

The chain carries TRBV7-9 and TRBJ2-1, with 7 bases lining up with TRBD2. The germline V gene encodes CDR1 SEHNR and CDR2 FQNEAQ (reference sequence). Trimming took 0 bases from V and 6 from J; bases not matched to a gene: 5. This CDR3 region has 15 residues. The DNA for the CDR3 is TGTGCCAGCAGCTTAGCGGGAGGGCCAGGCAATGAGCAGTTCTTC. Translated: CASSLAGGPGNEQFF. The complete variable domain, with remaining parts taken from reference TRBV7-9 and TRBJ2-1, reads DTGVSQNPRHKITKRGQNVTFRCDPISEHNRLYWYRQTLGQGPEFLTYFQNEAQLEKSRLLSDRFSAERPKGSFSTLEIQRTEQGDSAMYLCASSLAGGPGNEQFFGPGTRLTVL.

The chain uses TRBV9 and TRBJ2-3; 11 bases align to TRBD2. From germline, CDR1 is SGDLS and CDR2 YYNGEE. CDR3 length: 14 amino acids. Trimming took 7 bases from V and 2 from J; bases not matched to a gene: 3. CDR3 protein: CASGTSGFTDTQYF. In nucleotides, the CDR3 is TGTGCCAGCGGGACTAGCGGTTTCACAGATACGCAGTATTTT.

The rearrangement links TRBV23-1 to TRBJ2-5; D is unclear. TRBV23-1 is noted as an ORF with a role that remains uncertain. The CDR3 has 14 residues. V was trimmed by 2 bases and J by 5 bases, leaving 12 bases between them. CDR3 protein: CASSQLRVRETQYF. The CDR3, as DNA: TGCGCCAGCAGTCAACTTCGGGTCCGTGAGACCCAGTACTTC.

V gene TRBV25-1 combines with J gene TRBJ2-1, with 8 bases fitting TRBD2. Trimming at V came to 3 bases and at J to 9 bases, leaving 10 bases not matched to a gene. CDR1 and CDR2 (germline): MGHDK, SYGVNS. CDR3 size: 15 residues. In nucleotides, the CDR3 is TGTGCCAGCAGTGATGCGACGGGAGGGCTTGGTGAGCAGTTCTTC. It is translated as CASSDATGGLGEQFF.

With regard to this clone: The same CDR3 can be traced to other DNA sequences in this sample. The chain carries TRBV5-1 and TRBJ2-5, with D maybe TRBD1 (5 bases). With 0 bases removed from V and 4 bases from J, the gap between germline ends came to 10 bases. In germline, CDR1 is SGHRS, CDR2 YFSETQ. This CDR3 spans 14 amino acids. This chain's CDR3 is CASSLATRGETQYF. DNA of the CDR3: TGCGCCAGCAGCTTGGCCACAAGGGGAGAGACCCAGTACTTC.

The V and J genes are TRBV9 and TRBJ1-1; no clear D. Trimming removed 4 bases at V and 0 bases at J, with 13 bases between. The CDR3 length is 15 residues. Per the germline V gene, CDR1 is SGDLS and CDR2 is YYNGEE. CDR3 DNA: TGTGCCAGCAGCACGTCCCCTTTACTGAACACTGAAGCTTTCTTT. Protein product: CASSTSPLLNTEAFF.

This clone came up a few times. The V gene is TRBV5-5, the J gene TRBJ2-4; D remains unclear. The CDR3 consists of 12 residues. The V gene's germline CDR1 is SGHKS and CDR2 YYEKEE (reference sequence). V shed 4 bases and J shed 7 bases, with 9 bases lying between them. The DNA for the CDR3 is TGTGCCAGCAGCCCAGGTCAGAACATTCAGTACTTC. It translates to CASSPGQNIQYF.

Comment on this clone: The sample contains more than one DNA sequence encoding this CDR3. The chain has TRBV29-1 and TRBJ2-7, with D possibly TRBD1 on 5 matching bases. V shed 4 bases and J shed 2 bases, with 6 bases lying between them. Looked up from germline, CDR1 is SQVTM and CDR2 is ANQGSEA. The CDR3 runs to 11 residues. CDR3 loop: CSVGQTYEQYF. CDR3 DNA: TGCAGCGTTGGACAGACCTACGAGCAGTACTTC.

This clone was detected only a few times. This chain links TRBV7-2 with TRBJ2-3; D is ambiguous. Trimming removed 3 bases from V and 11 bases from J, with 6 bases in between. The CDR3 runs to 10 residues. Germline assignment: CDR1 SGHTA and CDR2 FQGNSA. CDR3 sequence reads: CASSFVEQYF. For the CDR3, the DNA is TGTGCCAGCAGCTTCGTGGAGCAGTATTTT.

This sequence joins TRBV30 and TRBJ1-2; the D is unclear. The CDR3 has 13 amino acids. Germline values: CDR1 GTSNPN, CDR2 SVGIG (reference sequence). The V end lost 1 base, the J end lost 5 bases, and 11 bases lay between the germline ends. The CDR3 DNA reads TGTGCCTGGAGTGACAGCGGTCGGTATGGCTACACCTTC. Translated: CAWSDSGRYGYTF.

The chain links TRBV4-1 to TRBJ2-3, with TRBD1 identical over 7 bases. The length of the CDR3 is 17 residues. After removal of 1 base from V and 2 bases from J, the junction contained 9 bases not matched to a gene. Germline values: CDR1 MGHRA, CDR2 YSYEKL. In DNA, the CDR3 is TGCGCCAGCAGCCAAGGTCCGGGACAGCCCTCCACAGATACGCAGTATTTT. Protein: CASSQGPGQPSTDTQYF.

The gene calls are TRBV4-1 and TRBJ2-7; 10 bases are shared with TRBD1. The trim removed 2 bases at V and 2 bases at J, leaving 6 bases unmatched. The CDR3 extends over 16 amino acids. In germline, CDR1 is MGHRA, CDR2 YSYEKL. The CDR3: CASSQTAGTGAYEQYF. CDR3 DNA sequence: TGCGCCAGCAGCCAAACAGCCGGGACAGGGGCCTACGAGCAGTACTTC.

The chain couples TRBV6-1 to TRBJ1-2, with D unclear. CDR3 size: 12 residues. Germline V CDR1 and CDR2: MNHNS, SASEGT. The V and J ends lost 1 base and 9 bases respectively, with 9 bases between them. Written as DNA, the CDR3 is TGTGCCAGCAGTGAAGGTCCCTTGAGCTACACCTTC. Amino acids: CASSEGPLSYTF.

This sequence joins TRBV13 and TRBJ1-1; D unresolved. Germline V gene data show CDR1 as PRHDT and CDR2 as FYEKMQ (reference sequence). The germline V and J ends were trimmed by 5 bases and 4 bases, with 17 bases remaining between them. The CDR3 is 15 residues long. The CDR3 reads CASSLFSGVVTEAFF. The CDR3 region has the DNA TGTGCCAGCAGCCTATTTTCCGGGGTGGTCACTGAAGCTTTCTTT.

The CDR3 bases are TGCGCCAGCAGCACAGGGGGGGGACAGGGGAGATACAATGAGCAGTTCTTC. Translating gives CASSTGGGQGRYNEQFF. This sequence joins TRBV4-1 and TRBJ2-1; 10 nucleotides align to TRBD1. Per the germline V gene, CDR1 is MGHRA and CDR2 is YSYEKL. V gave up 5 bases and J gave up 4 bases; unmatched junction bases: 11. The CDR3 length is 17 residues.